This paragraph covers one T cell receptor beta chain sequence. Its target antigen remains unknown. Per-nucleotide qualities are absent, and no much larger clonotype sits a single base away. In total, approximately 690 healthy bone marrow donors made up the cohort. At the time of sampling, all cohort members were nominally healthy, though unrecorded immune exposures were likely present. The donor was CMV seronegative and was included in the group of 352 seronegative cohort members. A peripheral blood sample was provided by each donor, and peripheral blood mononuclear cells were used for TCR beta sequencing. Genomic DNA was extracted from the blood cell samples with the Qiagen DNeasy Blood Extraction Kit. The source of the sample is a study of cytomegalovirus exposure and HLA in healthy donors (dated by TCRdb to 2016 to 2017). As for the study more broadly: According to an earlier analysis of 587 of the donors, some 180 million T cells yielded 90 million to 130 million unique TCR beta sequences and around 300 Gb of sequence data. Besides the first cohort of some 670 subjects, a separate validation cohort made up of roughly 130 different subjects was used. An early release covering roughly 600 HLA-typed donors comprised about 310 gigabases of sequencing data and 85 million to 100 million unique TCR sequences. An earlier analysis of 587 of the donors used high-throughput TCR beta sequencing to judge whether each TCR beta V gene segment behaved as functional or pseudogenic. A later genetic analysis used genome-wide SNP genotypes for about three fifths of the 666 donors, treating that subset as a discovery cohort. In a later analysis, previously published TCR beta repertoires from roughly 710 donors were re-analyzed and high-resolution HLA genotyping was added so that TCR occurrence patterns could be studied. Four to six DR-DQ haplotypes were handled as single units for association and clustering, since linkage in the cohort was strong. The study profiled the T cell repertoires of around 700 subjects by immunosequencing and related them to cytomegalovirus serostatus. The study combined high-throughput TCR immunosequencing, statistical association of individual TCRs with disease status, and machine learning to predict cytomegalovirus infection status. Both class I and class II loci were covered by HLA typing, at four-digit resolution. Donor age, sex, ethnicity and CMV serostatus were collected together with the repertoire data. Of the roughly 400 genotyped donors, about 84% fell in the genetic ancestry cluster associated with self-reported Caucasian donors. Among roughly 370 genotyped donors of the cohort, an average of approximately 250,000 unique TCR beta nucleotide sequences were sequenced per donor, roughly 20% of them non-productive. The aim of the study was to test whether cataloging public T cell receptors could identify signatures of past pathogen exposure. Every repertoire in the discovery cohort had been generated on one and the same sequencing platform. Typing coverage differed by locus: A, B, C, DRB1 and DQB1 were typed in roughly 629-640 donors, DQA1 in about 550, DPA1 in around 580, and DPB1 in just under 490. Rather than drawing on any new phenotypic data, the later analysis identified candidate immune exposures from TCR beta sequences and the way those sequences occurred across donors.

Trimming removed 5 bases from V and 2 bases from J; the gene matches leave 10 bases unexplained. The CDR3 runs 17 amino acids, cysteine and phenylalanine included. The DNA shown is the 51-base CDR3, in frame from base 1. CDR1 and CDR2 were assigned from the germline V gene as SGHTA and FQGNSA. Overall study results and their limits: When HLA alleles, especially DR and DQ, strongly co-occurred, TCR associations were difficult to assign to individual alleles. In the study, roughly 160 TCR beta chains were listed as associated with cytomegalovirus. A few of the identified cytomegalovirus-associated TCR beta chains were confirmed in vitro to be specific for cytomegalovirus antigens. A later analysis found that most CMV-associated TCR beta chains appeared HLA-restricted, with HLA associations seemingly driven largely by CMV exposure. According to a later analysis, parvovirus B19, influenza, CMV and Epstein-Barr virus appeared linked to several top co-occurrence clusters. Most TCR sequences were observed very rarely across donors, whereas some public TCRs were present in many individuals. Cytomegalovirus status was reported to be diagnosed by the classifier with high specificity and sensitivity in both the original and validation cohorts. In a later analysis, TCR association rates were found to vary across HLA loci, with the most associated TCRs seen for DRB1 alleles and the fewest for HLA-C alleles. An association between a missense DCLRE1C variant and V-gene and J-gene trimming of TCR beta chains was found in a later genetic analysis and replicated in an independent cohort. According to a later genetic analysis, donors in an Asian-associated ancestry cluster had fewer N-insertions in productive TCRs than the approximately 700-donor mean. Broadly in line with IMGT annotations, most TCR beta V segments showed up in productive rearrangements about 87% or about 30% of the time in an earlier analysis of several hundred of the donors. A further reported finding was that TCR beta sequences accurately predicted the HLA-A and HLA-B alleles for most subjects in the first cohort. The authors suggested that the approach could potentially be extended to other disease states and immunological phenotypes. Sequencing depth was assumed to be roughly uniform across donors in the presence/absence analyses, though that assumption may not hold. A later analysis found that HLA-associated TCR beta chains were more clonally expanded and had lower generation probabilities than equally common non-associated chains. Roughly 15 rarely observed V segments, including chromosome 9 orphons, were excluded from the earlier analysis of approximately 600 of the donors because counts were too low. Some IMGT-functional V segments, including TRBV6-2 and TRBV6-3, could not be distinguished by the 87-base-pair reads and were therefore excluded. The cohort was sequenced for TCR beta chains only, and without alpha or paired-chain data the features that could be detected were limited. A later analysis associated about 17,000 TCR beta sequences with specific HLA alleles at a false discovery rate of 0.05. HLA typing was unavailable for some donors at each locus, so association tests used only the typed subset. Immune exposure information for the cohort was limited to CMV serostatus. The sequencing pipeline was judged likely to have produced a cluster of highly shared sequence variants as a technical artifact. Correlated functional status among segregating V segments might reflect linkage disequilibrium, but an unknown experimental factor could not be ruled out.

Library preparation employed the immunoSEQ multiplex PCR assay. The multiplex PCR relied on a mix of 60 forward primers for TCR Vbeta segments and 13 reverse primers for TCR Jbeta segments. The CDR3 region of rearranged TCR beta genes was amplified from genomic DNA by a multiplex PCR assay. The Illumina HiSeq System was used to sequence the amplified TCR beta libraries as 87-base-pair reads. The original pipeline was this. Across the 670 or so repertoires, a later analysis counted 80 million or so unique TCR beta chains, some 11 million of which were shared by at least two donors. A nearest-neighbor algorithm error-corrected the raw reads and collapsed the reads into unique sequences, merging closely related sequences to remove PCR and sequencing errors. To assign V, D and J gene segments, CDR3 sequences were aligned to IMGT reference sequences. For a sequence to be retained, a match of at least six nucleotides was required to both a V gene segment and a J gene segment. A rearrangement was called productive if the CDR3 had no stop codons and remained in frame with V and J, and every other rearrangement was called non-productive. Following IMGT convention, CDR3 was defined as the stretch from the second conserved V-encoded cysteine up to the conserved J-encoded phenylalanine. In an earlier analysis of around 600 of the donors, sequences lacking an unambiguous match to a single V gene segment were excluded. In an earlier analysis of around 600 of the donors, V segments were called functional above 56.7% productive rearrangements and were called segregating when the between-donor standard deviation exceeded 5%. A statistical classification framework was built for diagnosing cytomegalovirus status from the catalog of TCR beta chain sequences. V and J gene assignment, in a later analysis, came from comparing TCR nucleotide sequences with IMGT/GENE-DB human TR gene sequences. In a later analysis, CDR3 sequences and most-parsimonious VDJ recombination scenarios were assigned using the TCRdist pipeline. In a later analysis, every TCR beta chain was defined by the combination of its CDR3 amino acid sequence and its V-gene family, and reads without a unique V-gene family were dropped. To address suspected cross-contamination and a sequencing artifact, a later analysis removed roughly 640 highly shared, low-generation-probability nucleotide sequences. A later analysis calculated a clonal expansion index for each public chain from normalized within-repertoire ranks of inferred template counts. A later analysis computed generation probabilities with a VDJ recombination model fitted to out-of-frame rearrangements, and checked the results against IGoR. A later analysis scored TCR-TCR, TCR-HLA and TCR-CMV co-occurrence with hypergeometric tests, applying a repertoire-size bias correction to TCR pairs. A later analysis estimated false discovery rates by permuting HLA or CMV assignments 20 times. A later analysis grouped co-occurring TCRs with DBSCAN, adding TCRdist sequence similarity when clustering within HLA-allele-positive subsets. Co-occurrence clustering excluded repertoires with fewer than 30,000 or more than 120,000 public chains, plus five with anomalous nucleotide sharing. The table was pulled from immuneACCESS by TCRdb, which kept in-frame rearrangements only. Such tables lose some clones; where checked, under half of the loss comes from unresolved V genes, and the rest has no known cause. V, J and clone size were drawn from that table, and D and trimming were deduced from the DNA. The sample table records about 140,000 clones; around 80% of these occur just once. The ten largest clones represent over 13% of the sample.

The receptor comes from a middle-aged woman in good health and CMV-seronegative. The chain uses TRBV7-2 and TRBJ2-5; 11 junctional bases match TRBD1. Sequencing was done on a sample of PBMCs. The CDR3 protein: CASSPQGDRGLQETQYF. The sequenced DNA is TGTGCCAGCAGCCCCCAGGGGGACAGGGGGTTGCAAGAGACCCAGTACTTC. This CDR3, with the reference TRBV7-2 and TRBJ2-5 proteins standing in past its ends, gives the full variable domain GAGVSQSPSNKVTEKGKDVELRCDPISGHTALYWYRQSLGQGLEFLIYFQGNSAPDKSGLPSDRFSAERTGGSVSTLTIQRTQQEDSAVYLCASSPQGDRGLQETQYFGPGTRLLVL.